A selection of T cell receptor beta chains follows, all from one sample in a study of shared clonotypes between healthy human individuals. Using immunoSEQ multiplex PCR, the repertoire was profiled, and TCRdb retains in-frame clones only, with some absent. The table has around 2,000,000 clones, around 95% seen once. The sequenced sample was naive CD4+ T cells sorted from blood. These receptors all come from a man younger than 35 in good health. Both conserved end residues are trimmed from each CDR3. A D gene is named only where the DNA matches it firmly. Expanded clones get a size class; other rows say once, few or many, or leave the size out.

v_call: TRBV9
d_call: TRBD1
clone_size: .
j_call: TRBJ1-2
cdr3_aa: ASKGAGYT

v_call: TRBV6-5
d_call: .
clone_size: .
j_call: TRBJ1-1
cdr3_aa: ASSYWGQTTEAF

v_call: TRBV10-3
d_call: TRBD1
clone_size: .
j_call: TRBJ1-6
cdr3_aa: ATLSGQGTTSPLH

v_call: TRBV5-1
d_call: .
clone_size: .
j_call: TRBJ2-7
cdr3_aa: ASSLARPPTDVYEQY

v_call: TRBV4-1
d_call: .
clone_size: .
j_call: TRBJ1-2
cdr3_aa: ASSQDQGVRGYT

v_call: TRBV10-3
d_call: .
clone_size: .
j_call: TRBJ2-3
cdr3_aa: AISESPSTDTQY

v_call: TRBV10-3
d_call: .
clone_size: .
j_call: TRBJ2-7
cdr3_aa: AISTTAYEQY

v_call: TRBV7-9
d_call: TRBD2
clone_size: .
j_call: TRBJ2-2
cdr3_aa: ASSPWTSVIGDTGELF

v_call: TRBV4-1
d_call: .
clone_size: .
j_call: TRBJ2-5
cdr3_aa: ASSQDRSKETQY

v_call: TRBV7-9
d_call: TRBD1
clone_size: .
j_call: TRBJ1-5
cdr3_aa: ASSLGLRQGDSDQPQH

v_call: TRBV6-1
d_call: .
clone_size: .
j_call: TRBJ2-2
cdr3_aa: ASSEGVTGELF

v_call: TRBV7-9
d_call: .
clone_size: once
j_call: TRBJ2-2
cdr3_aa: ASSPRLPSGELF

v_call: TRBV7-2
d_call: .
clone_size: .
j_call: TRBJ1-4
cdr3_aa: ASSRGEANEKLF

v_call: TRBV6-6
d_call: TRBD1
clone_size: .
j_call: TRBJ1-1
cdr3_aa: ASSLRQGARATEAF

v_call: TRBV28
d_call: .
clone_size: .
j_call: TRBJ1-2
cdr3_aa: ASTVSYGYT

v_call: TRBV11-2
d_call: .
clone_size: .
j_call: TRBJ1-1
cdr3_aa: ASRPQSLGGPEAF

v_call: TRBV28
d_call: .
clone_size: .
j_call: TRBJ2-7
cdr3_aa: ASSYPSRAVDEQY

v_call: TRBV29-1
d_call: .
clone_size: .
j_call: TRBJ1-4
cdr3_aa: SVPDRRGATNEKLF